This T cell receptor beta chain was obtained from a study of blood T cell repertoires in COVID-19. Turning to the study itself: Both acute and convalescent COVID-19 samples were obtained from the United States, Italy and Spain. Sample material is recorded as cDNA or gDNA derived from T cells, B-cell-depleted T cells, or PBMCs.

Original processing notes: Amplifying reference gene primers gave estimates of nucleated cell counts. Assay: immunoSEQ multiplex PCR; the TCRdb copy retains only in-frame clones and omits some. V and J calls and clone size follow that table, whereas D and trimming were derived from the DNA. The data show about 64,000 clones, with roughly 91% seen just once and approximately 1.6% held by the top ten. V dropped 4 bases and J dropped 5; count of bases not matched to a gene: 4. Per germline, CDR1 WSHSY and CDR2 SAAADI. The CDR3 covers 14 residues. This clone was detected only once. The sequence was collected from a human donor in a cohort sampled during active COVID-19. This chain connects TRBV10-2 to TRBJ2-3; 9 bases agree with TRBD2. The sample comprised peripheral blood. The CDR3 region is CASSVSGREDTQYF. The CDR3 nucleotides are TGCGCCAGCAGTGTTAGCGGGAGAGAAGATACGCAGTATTTT.